This T cell receptor (beta chain) was recovered during a study of CXCR3-negative and CXCR3-positive naive CD8 T cells. Whole-study context: The total count of TRB reads reached some 140 million, and each library contributed about 1.5 +/- 0.3 million. Study observations and caveats: Diversity proved comparably high across both naive subsets and much lower in memory CD8+ cells. With CXCR3 expression partially decreased after cryopreservation, most assays relied on fresh PBMCs. A higher hydrophobicity marked the TRB CDR3s of CXCR3-positive naive cells versus CXCR3-negative naive cells.

UMI-labeled 5' RACE TRB cDNA libraries were prepared from the cells. TCRdb reprocessed the 5' RACE reads, with one entry per CDR3 protein and no DNA. This listing includes 95,000 to 100,000 distinct CDR3 sequences. The authors gated naive CD8+ T cells as CD45RO-CCR7+CD27+CD95-. The CDR3 runs to 16 residues. Comments on this clonotype: Its cognate antigen is unknown.

The sequencing input was naive CXCR3+ CD8+ T cells from blood. The subset: CD45RO-CCR7+CD27+CD95- naive CD8+ T cells expressing CXCR3 (TNR3+). This clonotype was sampled from a human donor in good health. Some clones in this sample may be carry-over from other donors' samples. V gene TRBV21-1 combines with J gene TRBJ2-3; TCRdb selects TRBD2, and the lack of DNA leaves this call unchecked. TRBV21-1 is labeled a pseudogene. The CDR3 is CASSKESGGRPDTQYF.